Listed below are T cell receptor beta chains from one sample, sequenced in a study of regulatory T cells in long-lasting Graves disease. Using its own MiXCR run on the multiplex PCR reads, TCRdb lists one record per CDR3 protein. This sample has roughly 500,000 distinct CDR3 sequences, with around a fifth found just once. The sequencing here drew on peripheral blood mononuclear cells (PBMCs), taken when the disease was refractory, from a patient treated with antithyroid drugs. These receptors were taken from a female donor with Graves disease. The CDR3 runs from the conserved cysteine through the conserved F or W. D genes are given only for firm matches. Not all rows give a size; the values are once, few, many and, for expanded clones, a class.

abundance	d_gene	v_gene	j_gene	CDR3aa	CDR3nt
-	-	TRBV20-1	TRBJ1-5	CSASRGLGNQPQHF	TGCAGTGCTAGTCGGGGACTGGGCAATCAGCCCCAGCATTTT
-	-	TRBV7-6	TRBJ2-5	CASSLFFQETQCF	TGTGCCAGCAGCTTATTCTTTCAAGAGACCCAGTGCTTC
few	-	TRBV19	TRBJ1-5	CASSIDPPGRGNQPQHF	TGTGCCAGTAGTATAGATCCCCCTGGGAGGGGCAATCAGCCCCAGCATTTT
many	TRBD1	TRBV28	TRBJ1-2	CASSLDRGLRGYTF	TGTGCCAGCAGTTTAGACAGGGGACTGCGTGGCTACACCTTC
-	-	TRBV12-3/TRBV12-4	TRBJ2-5	CASSLVAPRETQYF	TGTGCCAGCAGTTTAGTTGCGCCCCGCGAGACCCAGTACTTC
-	-	TRBV9	TRBJ1-1	CASSVGEYTEAFF	TGTGCCAGCAGCGTAGGAGAATACACTGAAGCTTTCTTT
few	-	TRBV30	TRBJ1-1	CAWSVGRGTEAFF	TGTGCCTGGAGTGTGGGTAGGGGTACTGAAGCTTTCTTT
-	-	TRBV5-1	TRBJ1-1	CASSLATRFLGGTEAFF	TGCGCCAGCAGCTTGGCGACCAGGTTCTTGGGCGGCACTGAAGCTTTCTTT
-	TRBD2	TRBV9	TRBJ2-2	CASSPAGGNTGELFF	TGTGCCAGCAGTCCGGCGGGAGGGAACACCGGGGAGCTGTTTTTT
many	-	TRBV24-1	TRBJ1-2	CATSDSRNGQGPGYGYTF	TGTGCCACCAGTGATTCCCGAAATGGCCAGGGGCCGGGTTATGGCTACACCTTC
many	-	TRBV11-2	TRBJ1-2	CASSLVTGYTF	TGTGCCAGCAGCTTAGTTACGGGCTACACCTTC
many	TRBD1	TRBV25-1	TRBJ2-6	CASSRRDRLVPGANVLTF	TGTGCCAGCAGCCGTCGGGACAGATTGGTCCCTGGGGCCAACGTCCTGACTTTC
-	TRBD1	TRBV18	TRBJ1-1	CASSPAPDRDTEAFF	TGTGCCAGCTCACCGGCCCCGGACAGGGACACTGAAGCTTTCTTT
many	TRBD1	TRBV11-3	TRBJ1-1	CASSLERDSTEAFF	TGTGCCAGCAGCTTAGAAAGGGACAGCACTGAAGCTTTCTTT
many	-	TRBV7-8	TRBJ2-7	CASSSSWEGRYEQYF	TGTGCCAGCAGCTCCTCATGGGAAGGACGCTACGAGCAGTACTTC
-	-	TRBV27	TRBJ2-1	CASTRTGENEQFF	TGTGCCAGCACCCGAACGGGCGAAAATGAGCAGTTCTTC
-	-	TRBV6-1	TRBJ2-2	CAIPKAGGTNTGELFF	TGTGCCATCCCTAAGGCGGGCGGCACGAACACCGGGGAGCTGTTTTTT
few	-	TRBV7-2	TRBJ1-2	CASSARGGQWYGYTF	TGTGCCAGCAGCGCACGCGGCGGACAGTGGTACGGCTACACCTTC
-	-	TRBV7-9	TRBJ2-5	CASSQRQGYQETQYF	TGTGCCAGCAGCCAACGCCAGGGGTACCAAGAGACCCAGTACTTC
-	-	TRBV5-1	TRBJ1-5	CASSPSPGEGNQPQHF	TGCGCCAGCAGCCCGTCCCCAGGGGAAGGCAATCAGCCCCAGCATTTT
many	TRBD1	TRBV6-5	TRBJ1-2	CASSYEGQPLYGYTF	TGTGCCAGCAGTTATGAGGGACAGCCACTCTATGGCTACACCTTC
many	-	TRBV12-3/TRBV12-4	TRBJ2-2	CASNPTANTGELFF	TGTGCCAGCAATCCAACCGCGAACACCGGGGAGCTGTTTTTT
-	-	TRBV6-2/TRBV6-3	TRBJ1-3	CASSYGVGGTGNTIYF	TGTGCCAGCAGTTACGGGGTGGGGGGCACTGGAAACACCATATATTTT
few	-	TRBV28	TRBJ1-3	CASSLRYSGNTIYF	TGTGCCAGCAGTTTAAGGTACTCTGGAAACACCATATATTTT
once	TRBD2	TRBV19	TRBJ2-5	CASSKREVRETQYF	TGTGCCAGTAGTAAGCGGGAGGTTCGAGAGACCCAGTACTTC
many	-	TRBV28	TRBJ1-2	CASSPLTNYGYTF	TGTGCCAGCAGTCCACTGACTAACTATGGCTACACCTTC
many	-	TRBV28	TRBJ2-7	CASSQVPVGNEQYF	TGTGCCAGCAGTCAGGTCCCAGTGGGGAACGAGCAGTACTTC
few	-	TRBV3-1	TRBJ2-2	CASSRNSGTVAGELFF	TGTGCCAGCAGCCGAAACAGCGGAACAGTCGCCGGGGAGCTGTTTTTT
many	-	TRBV28	TRBJ2-5	CASRGAHQETQYF	TGTGCCAGCAGGGGGGCCCACCAAGAGACCCAGTACTTC
few	-	TRBV6-1	TRBJ1-3	CASSIGTGSGNTIYF	TGTGCCAGCAGTATTGGGACCGGCTCTGGAAACACCATATATTTT
many	TRBD1	TRBV7-3	TRBJ1-1	CASSFGTGGEAFF	TGTGCCAGCAGCTTTGGGACAGGGGGTGAAGCTTTCTTT
few	-	TRBV29-1	TRBJ1-2	CSVGDIDYGYTF	TGCAGCGTCGGGGACATAGACTATGGCTACACCTTC
many	-	TRBV19	TRBJ1-1	CASSIYGGVGTEAFF	TGTGCCAGTAGCATCTACGGGGGGGTCGGTACTGAAGCTTTCTTT
-	TRBD2	TRBV24-1	TRBJ2-2	CATSDPTGTSGTATGELFF	TGTGCCACCAGTGATCCGACCGGGACTAGCGGGACGGCCACCGGGGAGCTGTTTTTT
many	-	TRBV12-3/TRBV12-4	TRBJ2-7	CASSFGLGEQYF	TGTGCCAGCAGTTTCGGCCTTGGGGAGCAGTACTTC
many	-	TRBV4-2	TRBJ2-5	CASSQDWLEQTQYF	TGTGCCAGCAGCCAAGATTGGTTGGAGCAGACCCAGTACTTC
many	-	TRBV6-1	TRBJ2-5	CASSLQGRPGETQYF	TGTGCCAGCAGTCTTCAGGGGCGCCCCGGGGAGACCCAGTACTTC
few	TRBD1	TRBV4-3	TRBJ1-6	CASSQDLTDRVNSPLHF	TGCGCCAGCAGCCAAGATCTCACGGACAGGGTTAATTCACCCCTCCACTTT
few	-	TRBV19	TRBJ2-2	CASTGYGELFF	TGTGCCAGTACGGGGTACGGGGAGCTGTTTTTT
few	-	TRBV7-9	TRBJ1-1	CASVDPDKNTEAFF	TGTGCCAGCGTCGACCCGGACAAGAACACTGAAGCTTTCTTT
many	TRBD2	TRBV12-3/TRBV12-4	TRBJ2-7	CASSHRGLAREQYF	TGTGCCAGCAGTCACCGGGGACTAGCGAGAGAGCAGTACTTC
-	TRBD1	TRBV7-9	TRBJ1-4	CASSPTGENEKLFF	TGTGCCAGCAGCCCGACAGGGGAAAATGAAAAACTGTTTTTT
many	TRBD1	TRBV6-2/TRBV6-3	TRBJ2-2	CASSYSGQGRAGELFF	TGTGCCAGCAGTTACTCGGGACAGGGACGCGCCGGGGAGCTGTTTTTT
many	-	TRBV6-5	TRBJ1-1	CASSYILSGEAFF	TGTGCCAGCAGTTACATCCTCTCAGGGGAAGCTTTCTTT
many	-	TRBV6-2/TRBV6-3	TRBJ1-2	CASSYLTAHGYTF	TGTGCCAGCAGTTACTTAACAGCCCACGGCTACACCTTC
-	-	TRBV29-1	TRBJ2-1	CSVEGGWTDEQFF	TGCAGCGTTGAAGGGGGTTGGACGGATGAGCAGTTCTTC
-	-	TRBV7-2	TRBJ1-3	CASSLEDSGNTIYF	TGTGCCAGCAGCTTAGAAGACTCTGGAAACACCATATATTTT
many	TRBD1	TRBV28	TRBJ1-5	CASSLKTGGISNQPQHF	TGTGCCAGCAGTTTGAAGACAGGGGGCATTAGCAATCAGCCCCAGCATTTT
many	TRBD2	TRBV28	TRBJ2-5	CASSLWSSGGQETQYF	TGTGCCAGCAGTTTATGGTCTAGCGGGGGCCAAGAGACCCAGTACTTC
few	-	TRBV12-3/TRBV12-4	TRBJ2-1	CASSVDMSSYNEQFF	TGTGCCAGCAGTGTGGACATGAGCTCCTACAATGAGCAGTTCTTC
-	-	TRBV12-3/TRBV12-4	TRBJ2-7	CASRSYTGTDPYEQYF	TGTGCCAGCAGATCATATACCGGGACGGACCCCTACGAGCAGTACTTC
many	TRBD1	TRBV9	TRBJ1-4	CASSVTGGSNEKLFF	TGTGCCAGCAGCGTGACAGGGGGGTCTAATGAAAAACTGTTTTTT
-	-	TRBV19	TRBJ1-4	CASSIKGYTNEKLFF	TGTGCCAGTAGTATCAAAGGGTACACTAATGAAAAACTGTTTTTT
once	TRBD1	TRBV19	TRBJ2-4	CASSIGQVLAKNIQYF	TGTGCCAGTAGTATCGGACAGGTACTAGCCAAAAACATTCAGTACTTC
few	-	TRBV7-6	TRBJ2-5	CASSSLVGGYGETQYF	TGTGCCAGCAGCTCCCTAGTTGGAGGGTACGGGGAGACCCAGTACTTC